These T cell receptor beta chains were read from a single sample in a study of blood T cells in healthy people across ages. TCRdb reprocessed the 5' RACE reads via MiXCR and lists one record per CDR3 protein. Of 1.5 million to 2 million distinct CDR3 sequences in the sample, less than 50% were seen once. Sequenced sample: blood. Source of these receptors: a woman aged 40 to 55 in good health. CDR3s include the opening cysteine and the closing phenylalanine or tryptophan. D genes are given only for firm matches. The size of a clone is reported for some rows only, either as once, few or many, or as a class for expanded clones.

TRBV7-9	-	-	TRBJ2-5	TGTGCCAGCAGCTTAGCCCCATGGAGCATCCAAGAGACCCAGTACTTC	CASSLAPWSIQETQYF
TRBV5-6	-	-	TRBJ1-5	TGTGCCAGCAGCTTGCGAGGGGTGAATCAGCCCCAGCATTTT	CASSLRGVNQPQHF
TRBV7-2	-	-	TRBJ2-3	TGTGCCAGCAGACAGGGTTCCCAAGATACGCAGTATTTT	CASRQGSQDTQYF
TRBV7-3	-	-	TRBJ1-1	TGTGCCAGCAGCTTAACGTCGTCAGTGAACACTGAAGCTTTCTTT	CASSLTSSVNTEAFF
TRBV7-9	-	-	TRBJ2-5	TGTGCCAGCAGCTCCCGACTTCCGGAGACCCAGTACTTC	CASSSRLPETQYF
TRBV9	TRBD2	-	TRBJ2-1	TGTGCCAGCAGCGCTCTAGCGGGGGCGTGGAATGAGCAGTTCTTC	CASSALAGAWNEQFF
TRBV29-1	TRBD1	-	TRBJ2-2	TGCAGCGTGGAACGACAGGGGGCAAATACCGGGGAGCTGTTTTTT	CSVERQGANTGELFF
TRBV28	-	-	TRBJ1-2	TGTGCCAGCAGTTTAGAGGGACAACTCAACTATGGCTACACCTTC	CASSLEGQLNYGYTF
TRBV6-2/TRBV6-3	-	-	TRBJ2-1	TGTGCCATCAGTTCCGACAGGGAGCAGTTCTTC	CAISSDREQFF
TRBV5-1	-	-	TRBJ2-7	TGCGCCAGCAGCAACCAGGGGGGCGAGCAGTACTTC	CASSNQGGEQYF
TRBV13	-	-	TRBJ2-3	TGTGCCAGCAGCTTAGGCCGTTCGGCGCAGTATTTT	CASSLGRSAQYF
TRBV4-2	-	few	TRBJ2-1	TGTGCCAGCAGGAGCAGGGCGGACAATGAGCAGTTCTTC	CASRSRADNEQFF
TRBV7-8	-	-	TRBJ2-1	TGTGCCAGCAGCCCAGACAGGTCATGGGGTTACAATGAGCAGTTCTTC	CASSPDRSWGYNEQFF
TRBV13	-	many	TRBJ2-7	TGTGCCAGCAGCTCCGGCACAGGGCTTTCCTACGAGCAGTACTTC	CASSSGTGLSYEQYF
TRBV25-1	TRBD1	-	TRBJ1-6	TGTGCCAGCAGTGCCCAGACGGGACAGGGGAGTTCACCCCTCCACTTT	CASSAQTGQGSSPLHF
TRBV11-3	-	-	TRBJ2-1	TGTGCCAGCAGCTTAGAGATGACAGGGGAGGGCAATGAGCAGTTCTTC	CASSLEMTGEGNEQFF
TRBV20-1	-	-	TRBJ1-2	TGCAGTGCTATCCCACCCACCGGCTACACCTTC	CSAIPPTGYTF
TRBV12-3/TRBV12-4	TRBD1	-	TRBJ2-1	TGTGCCAGCAGCCGTGGGACAGTACTTTACAATGAGCAGTTCTTC	CASSRGTVLYNEQFF
TRBV7-2	TRBD1	-	TRBJ2-7	TGTGCCAGCAGCTTGACCCGGACAGGGATGGAGTACTTC	CASSLTRTGMEYF
TRBV4-3	TRBD2	-	TRBJ2-1	TGCGCCAGCAGCCCGGGTCGCACTAGCGGGGGGCCCGCCTACAATGAGCAGTTCTTC	CASSPGRTSGGPAYNEQFF
TRBV28	TRBD1	few	TRBJ2-7	TGTGCCAGCAGTTTGGACAGGATCCAATACGAGCAGTACTTC	CASSLDRIQYEQYF
TRBV4-2	-	-	TRBJ2-1	TGTGTCAGCAGCCCCTTGGAGCGAGGCAACCCGAACTCCTACAATGAGCAGTTCTTC	CVSSPLERGNPNSYNEQFF
TRBV9	-	once	TRBJ1-2	TGTGCCAGCAGCGGGGGGGGAGGAATTGGGGCCTATGGCTACACCTTC	CASSGGGGIGAYGYTF
TRBV29-1	TRBD2	few	TRBJ2-7	TGCAGCGCCCTCCTTCCTAGCGGGGGAAGAAATGAGCAGTACTTC	CSALLPSGGRNEQYF
TRBV20-1	-	few	TRBJ2-7	TGCAGTGCTAGAGATATGACAGGAGGAATCTACGAGCAGTACTTC	CSARDMTGGIYEQYF
TRBV5-4	-	-	TRBJ1-4	TGTGCCAGCAGTGGTGCATACTCCAAAAAACTGTTTTTT	CASSGAYSKKLFF
TRBV7-2	-	-	TRBJ2-7	TGTGCCAGCAGCTTATCAGCGGTCGGCGAGCAGTACTTC	CASSLSAVGEQYF
TRBV7-9	TRBD1	-	TRBJ2-3	TGTGCCAGCAGCTTAGCCCCGGGACAGGGCGCAGATACGCAGTATTTT	CASSLAPGQGADTQYF